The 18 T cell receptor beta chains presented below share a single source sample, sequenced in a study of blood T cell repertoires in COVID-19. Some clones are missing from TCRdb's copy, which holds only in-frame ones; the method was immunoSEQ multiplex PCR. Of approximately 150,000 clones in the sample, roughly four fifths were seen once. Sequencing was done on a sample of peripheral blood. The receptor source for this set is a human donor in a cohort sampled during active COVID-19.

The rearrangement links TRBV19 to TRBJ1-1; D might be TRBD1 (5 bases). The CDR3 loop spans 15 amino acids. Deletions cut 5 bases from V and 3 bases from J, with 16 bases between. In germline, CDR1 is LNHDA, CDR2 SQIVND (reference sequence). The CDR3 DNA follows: TGTGCCAGTAGTGGGGCACCTATAAGGGACACTGAAGCTTTCTTT. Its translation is CASSGAPIRDTEAFF.

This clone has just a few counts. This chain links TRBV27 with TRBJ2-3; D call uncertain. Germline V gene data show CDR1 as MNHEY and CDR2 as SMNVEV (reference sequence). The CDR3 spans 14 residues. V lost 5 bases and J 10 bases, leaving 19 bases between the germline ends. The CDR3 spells CASSPSQLVLAQYF. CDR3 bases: TGTGCCAGCAGTCCCTCACAATTGGTTTTGGCGCAGTATTTT.

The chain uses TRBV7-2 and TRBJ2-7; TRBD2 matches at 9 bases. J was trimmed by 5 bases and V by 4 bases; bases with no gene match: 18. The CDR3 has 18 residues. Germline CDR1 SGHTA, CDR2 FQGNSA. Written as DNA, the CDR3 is TGTGCCAGCAGCTCCCGGCGGGCTAGCGGGAAATCGTGGAACGAGCAGTACTTC. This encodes CASSSRRASGKSWNEQYF.

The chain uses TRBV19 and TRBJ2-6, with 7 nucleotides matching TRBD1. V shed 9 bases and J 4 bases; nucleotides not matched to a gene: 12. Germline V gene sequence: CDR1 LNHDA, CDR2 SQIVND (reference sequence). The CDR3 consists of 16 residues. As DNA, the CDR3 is TGTGCCAGCCGGGACAGAGTTCGTTCCGGGGCCAACGTCCTGACTTTC. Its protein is CASRDRVRSGANVLTF.

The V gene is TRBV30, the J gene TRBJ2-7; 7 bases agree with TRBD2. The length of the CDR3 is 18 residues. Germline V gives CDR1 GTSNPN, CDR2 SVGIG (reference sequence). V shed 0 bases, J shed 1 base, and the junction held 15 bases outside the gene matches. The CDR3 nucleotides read TGTGCCTGGAGTGTACAGGTTCAACGCGGGAGACGGTCCTACGAGCAGTACTTC. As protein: CAWSVQVQRGRRSYEQYF.

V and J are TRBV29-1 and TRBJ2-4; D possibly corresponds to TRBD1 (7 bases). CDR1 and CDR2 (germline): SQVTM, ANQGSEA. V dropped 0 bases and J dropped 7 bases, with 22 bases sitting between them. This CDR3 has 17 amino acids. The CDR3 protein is CSVEDWGGGGGINIQYF. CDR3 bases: TGCAGCGTTGAAGATTGGGGTGGAGGGGGCGGAATTAACATTCAGTACTTC.

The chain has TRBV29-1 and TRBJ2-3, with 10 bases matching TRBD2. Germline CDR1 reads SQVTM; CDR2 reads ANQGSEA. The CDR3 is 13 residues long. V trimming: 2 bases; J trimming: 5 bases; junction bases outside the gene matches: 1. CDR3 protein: CSVERTSGDTQYF. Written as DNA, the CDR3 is TGCAGCGTTGAAAGGACTAGCGGAGATACGCAGTATTTT.

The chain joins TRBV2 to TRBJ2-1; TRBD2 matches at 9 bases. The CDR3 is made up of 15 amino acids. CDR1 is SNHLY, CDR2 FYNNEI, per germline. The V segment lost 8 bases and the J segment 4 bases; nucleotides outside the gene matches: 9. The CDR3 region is CASRIGGGGYNEQFF. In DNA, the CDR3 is TGTGCCAGCCGGATCGGCGGGGGGGGTTACAATGAGCAGTTCTTC.

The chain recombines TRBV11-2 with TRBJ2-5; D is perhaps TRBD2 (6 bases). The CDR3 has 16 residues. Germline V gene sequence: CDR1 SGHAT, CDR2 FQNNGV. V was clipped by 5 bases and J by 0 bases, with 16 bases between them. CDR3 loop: CASSPPVAAYQETQYF. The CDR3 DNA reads TGTGCCAGCAGCCCCCCAGTAGCGGCGTACCAAGAGACCCAGTACTTC.

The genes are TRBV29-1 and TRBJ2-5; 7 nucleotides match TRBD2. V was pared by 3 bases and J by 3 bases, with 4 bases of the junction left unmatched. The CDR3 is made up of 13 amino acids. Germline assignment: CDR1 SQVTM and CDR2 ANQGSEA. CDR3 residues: CSVDKRGEETQYF. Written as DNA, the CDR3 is TGCAGCGTTGATAAACGGGGGGAAGAGACCCAGTACTTC.

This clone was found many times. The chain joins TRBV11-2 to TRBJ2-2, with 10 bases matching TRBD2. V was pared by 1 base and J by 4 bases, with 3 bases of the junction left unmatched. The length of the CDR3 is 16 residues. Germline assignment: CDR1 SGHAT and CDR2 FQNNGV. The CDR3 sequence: CASSLGLAGVTGELFF. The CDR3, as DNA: TGTGCCAGCAGCTTAGGGCTAGCGGGAGTCACCGGGGAGCTGTTTTTT.

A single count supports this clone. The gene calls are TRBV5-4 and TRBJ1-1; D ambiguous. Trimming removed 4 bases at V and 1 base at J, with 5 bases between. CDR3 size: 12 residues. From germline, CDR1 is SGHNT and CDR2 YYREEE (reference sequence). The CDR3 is CASSGTNTEAFF. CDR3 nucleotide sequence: TGTGCCAGCAGCGGCACGAACACTGAAGCTTTCTTT.

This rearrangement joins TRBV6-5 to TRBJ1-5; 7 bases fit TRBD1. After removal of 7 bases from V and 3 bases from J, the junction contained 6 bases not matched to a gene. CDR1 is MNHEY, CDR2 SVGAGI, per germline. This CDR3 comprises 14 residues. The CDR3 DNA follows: TGTGCCAGCATCTCGACAGGGTTCAATCAGCCCCAGCATTTT. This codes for CASISTGFNQPQHF.

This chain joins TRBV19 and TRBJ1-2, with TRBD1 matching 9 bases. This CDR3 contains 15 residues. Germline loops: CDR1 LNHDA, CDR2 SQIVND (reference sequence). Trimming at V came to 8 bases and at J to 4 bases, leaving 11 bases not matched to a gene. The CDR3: CASEGTGPGLYGYTF. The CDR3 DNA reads TGTGCCAGTGAAGGGACAGGGCCGGGACTCTATGGCTACACCTTC.

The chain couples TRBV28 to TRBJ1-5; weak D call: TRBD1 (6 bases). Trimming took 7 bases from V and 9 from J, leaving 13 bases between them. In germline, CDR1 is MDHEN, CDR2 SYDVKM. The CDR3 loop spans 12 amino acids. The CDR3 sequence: CASTTGGAPQHF. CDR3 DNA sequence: TGTGCCAGCACCACGGGGGGGGCGCCCCAGCATTTT. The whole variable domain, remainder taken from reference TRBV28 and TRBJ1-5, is DVKVTQSSRYLVKRTGEKVFLECVQDMDHENMFWYRQDPGLGLRLIYFSYDVKMKEKGDIPEGYSVSREKKERFSLILESASTNQTSMYLCASTTGGAPQHFGDGTRLSIL.

The DNA of the CDR3 is TGTGCCATCAGTGGGGACAGGGAAAGTTTCACTGAAGCTTTCTTT. Translating gives CAISGDRESFTEAFF. The chain has TRBV10-3 and TRBJ1-1, with 9 positions matching TRBD1. From germline, CDR1 is ENHRY and CDR2 SYGVKD. The CDR3 is 15 residues long. J lost 4 bases, V lost 4 bases, and 7 bases had no gene match.

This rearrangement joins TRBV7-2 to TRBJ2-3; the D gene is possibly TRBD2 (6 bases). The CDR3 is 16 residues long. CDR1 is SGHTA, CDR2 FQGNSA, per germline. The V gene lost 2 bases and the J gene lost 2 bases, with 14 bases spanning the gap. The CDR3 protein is CASSLSLASDTDTQYF. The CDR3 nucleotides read TGTGCCAGCAGCTTATCTTTAGCTAGCGACACAGATACGCAGTATTTT.

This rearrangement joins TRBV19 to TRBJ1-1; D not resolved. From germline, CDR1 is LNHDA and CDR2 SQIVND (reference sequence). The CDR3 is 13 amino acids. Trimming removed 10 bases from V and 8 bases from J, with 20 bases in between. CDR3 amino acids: CAIGEGDGLEAFF. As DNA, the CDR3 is TGTGCCATTGGAGAGGGCGATGGTCTAGAAGCTTTCTTT.